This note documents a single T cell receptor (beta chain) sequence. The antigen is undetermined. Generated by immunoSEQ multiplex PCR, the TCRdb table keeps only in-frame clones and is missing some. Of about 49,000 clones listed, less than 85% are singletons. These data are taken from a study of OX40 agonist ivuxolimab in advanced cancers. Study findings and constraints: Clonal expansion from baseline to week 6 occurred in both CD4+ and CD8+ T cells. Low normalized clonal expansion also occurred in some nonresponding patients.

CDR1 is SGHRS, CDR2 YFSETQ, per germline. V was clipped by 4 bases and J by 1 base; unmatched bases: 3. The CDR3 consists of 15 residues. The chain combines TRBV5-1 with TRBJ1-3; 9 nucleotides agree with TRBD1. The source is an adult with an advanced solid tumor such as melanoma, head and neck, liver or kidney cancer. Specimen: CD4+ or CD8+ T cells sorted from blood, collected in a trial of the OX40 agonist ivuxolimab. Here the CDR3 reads CASSLDRGSGNTIYF. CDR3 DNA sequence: TGCGCCAGCAGCCTGGACAGGGGTTCTGGAAACACCATATATTTT.